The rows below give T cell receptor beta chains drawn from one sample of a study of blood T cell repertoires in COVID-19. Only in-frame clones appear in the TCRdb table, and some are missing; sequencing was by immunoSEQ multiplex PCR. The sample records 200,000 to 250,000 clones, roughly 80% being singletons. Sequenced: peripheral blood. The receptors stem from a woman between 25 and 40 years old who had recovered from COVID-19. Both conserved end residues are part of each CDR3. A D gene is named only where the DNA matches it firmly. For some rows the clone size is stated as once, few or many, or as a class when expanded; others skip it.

DNA: TGTGCCACCCCTCGCAGGGTGAACACTGAAGCTTTCTTT; CDR3: CATPRRVNTEAFF; J: TRBJ1-1; V: TRBV24-1; D: .; size: .
DNA: TGTGCCAGCAGTCAAAGCGGGTCCTACAATGAGCAGTTCTTC; CDR3: CASSQSGSYNEQFF; J: TRBJ2-1; V: TRBV6-5; D: .; size: .
DNA: TGCGCCAGCAGCCTTCCCGACAGGGGTGAGACCCAGTACTTC; CDR3: CASSLPDRGETQYF; J: TRBJ2-5; V: TRBV5-1; D: TRBD1; size: .
DNA: TGTGCCACCAGCAGAGATCAGGGGGCGCCTAATGAAAAACTGTTTTTT; CDR3: CATSRDQGAPNEKLFF; J: TRBJ1-4; V: TRBV15; D: TRBD1; size: once
DNA: TGTGCCAGCAGCCCTAACAGGGGTTGGAACTATGGCTACACCTTC; CDR3: CASSPNRGWNYGYTF; J: TRBJ1-2; V: TRBV7-9; D: TRBD1; size: .
DNA: TGCGCCAGCAGTTTCGGGACTAGCGGGAGCTACGAGCAGTACTTC; CDR3: CASSFGTSGSYEQYF; J: TRBJ2-7; V: TRBV10-1; D: TRBD2; size: .
DNA: TGTGCCAGCAGCCCGAGTACCGCTGAAGCTTTCTTT; CDR3: CASSPSTAEAFF; J: TRBJ1-1; V: TRBV7-9; D: .; size: .
DNA: TGCGCCAGCAGCCAAGATGGGCAGCAGAGCTCCTATAATTCACCCCTCCACTTT; CDR3: CASSQDGQQSSYNSPLHF; J: TRBJ1-6; V: TRBV4-1; D: .; size: .
DNA: TGTGCCAGCAGCCGTGGCGGGGGGGATGGCGAGCAGTACTTC; CDR3: CASSRGGGDGEQYF; J: TRBJ2-7; V: TRBV7-9; D: TRBD2; size: .
DNA: TGTGCCAGCAGGGATCTAGCGGGGCCCCGGTACGAGCAGTACTTC; CDR3: CASRDLAGPRYEQYF; J: TRBJ2-7; V: TRBV6-5; D: TRBD2; size: .
DNA: TGTGCCAGCAGTGCGGGACGAGGGAATACCCAGCATTTT; CDR3: CASSAGRGNTQHF; J: TRBJ1-5; V: TRBV27; D: .; size: .